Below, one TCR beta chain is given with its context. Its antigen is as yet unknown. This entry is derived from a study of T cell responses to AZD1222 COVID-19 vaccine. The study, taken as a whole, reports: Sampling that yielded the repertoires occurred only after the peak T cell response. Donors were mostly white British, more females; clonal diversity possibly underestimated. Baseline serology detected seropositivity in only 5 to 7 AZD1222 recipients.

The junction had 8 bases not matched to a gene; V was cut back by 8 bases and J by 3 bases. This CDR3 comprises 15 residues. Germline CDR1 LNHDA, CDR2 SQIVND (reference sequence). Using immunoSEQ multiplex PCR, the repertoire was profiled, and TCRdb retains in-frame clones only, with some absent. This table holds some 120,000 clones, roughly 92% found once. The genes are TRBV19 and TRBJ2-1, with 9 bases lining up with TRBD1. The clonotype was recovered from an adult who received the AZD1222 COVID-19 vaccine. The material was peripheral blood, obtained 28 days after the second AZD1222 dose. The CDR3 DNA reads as TGTGCCAGTCGACCCGGGACAGGGCTCTACAATGAGCAGTTCTTC. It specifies CASRPGTGLYNEQFF.